This is a list of T cell receptor beta chains from one sample in a study of CD8 T cells in Susac syndrome. Via MiXCR, TCRdb re-called the immunoSEQ multiplex PCR reads, giving one row per CDR3 protein. The sample lists under 150,000 distinct CDR3 sequences; approximately 94% were seen once. Specimen: CD4+ T cells from PBMCs. The receptors originated from a human donor with Susac syndrome. Each CDR3 is given with its conserved first and last residue. The D gene is left open where the match is weak. Expanded clones are given a class, and other clones once, few, many or no size at all.

-	-	TRBJ2-7	TRBV14	TGTGCCAGCAGCCAAGACGGGGATCTGAAGGGCGAGCAGTACTTC	CASSQDGDLKGEQYF
-	-	TRBJ2-5	TRBV3-1	TGTGCCAGCAGATTTGGGATCGGGACCCAGTACTTC	CASRFGIGTQYF
TRBD1	-	TRBJ2-3	TRBV7-3	TGTGCCAGCAGCCCAGGACAGGGCGACACAGATACGCAGTATTTT	CASSPGQGDTDTQYF
TRBD2	-	TRBJ2-7	TRBV18	TGTGCCAGCTCAGTCGGACTAGCGGGGGGATCCTACGAGCAGTACTTC	CASSVGLAGGSYEQYF
-	-	TRBJ1-2	TRBV5-1	TGCGCCAGCAGCTTCGAGAGTCTACGAGGCTACACCTTC	CASSFESLRGYTF
TRBD1	-	TRBJ2-2	TRBV25-1	TGTGCCAGCAGTGACCCCCCCGGGACAGGGAACACCGGGGAGCTGTTTTTT	CASSDPPGTGNTGELFF
-	-	TRBJ2-5	TRBV3-1	TGTGCCAGCAGTTTCAGGGTAGTCGGGGAGACCCAGTACTTC	CASSFRVVGETQYF
-	once	TRBJ2-1	TRBV10-3	TGTGCCATCTGGGCAGGGGACAATGAGCAGTTCTTC	CAIWAGDNEQFF
TRBD1	-	TRBJ1-6	TRBV7-8	TGTGCCAGCAGCTTAGGGACAGGGGGGTCCTATAATTCACCCCTCCACTTT	CASSLGTGGSYNSPLHF
TRBD2	-	TRBJ2-1	TRBV7-6	TGTGCCAGCACCGTGACTAGCGGCAATGAGCAGTTCTTC	CASTVTSGNEQFF
-	-	TRBJ2-7	TRBV18	TGTGCCAGCTCACCGACCCGTAGCGGCGGTCTCTACGAGCAGTACTTC	CASSPTRSGGLYEQYF
-	few	TRBJ1-2	TRBV19	TGTGCCAGTAGTATCGGCTATGGCTACACCTTC	CASSIGYGYTF
-	-	TRBJ1-1	TRBV4-1	TGCGCCAGCAGCCAACCCGACAGACCGAACACTGAAGCTTTCTTT	CASSQPDRPNTEAFF
-	-	TRBJ1-2	TRBV29-1	TGCAGCGTTGATGTGCAGAATGCTAACTATGGCTACACCTTC	CSVDVQNANYGYTF
-	-	TRBJ2-2	TRBV12-3/TRBV12-4	TGTGCCAGCAGTCCATCAAACAGGGTTTACATTCATCGGCCCGGGGAGCTGTTTTTT	CASSPSNRVYIHRPGELFF
TRBD2	-	TRBJ2-1	TRBV7-2	TGTGCCAGCAAACTAGCGGGAGGGAGGCATGAGCAGTTCTTC	CASKLAGGRHEQFF
-	-	TRBJ1-1	TRBV29-1	TGCAGCGTTGATTTTCAGGGGCGATACACTGAAGCTTTCTTT	CSVDFQGRYTEAFF
-	-	TRBJ2-5	TRBV20-1	TGCAGTGCCCCACAGGCTCAAGAGACCCAGTACTTC	CSAPQAQETQYF
-	-	TRBJ1-2	TRBV6-4	TGTGCCGGCCGGGGGGTTAGGTATGGCTACACCTTC	CAGRGVRYGYTF
-	-	TRBJ2-5	TRBV24-1	TGTGCCACCAGTGATTTTAGGGGGAACCAAGAGACCCAGTACTTC	CATSDFRGNQETQYF
TRBD2	-	TRBJ2-3	TRBV2	TGTGCCAGCAGTGTACTAGCGGGGACTCTCACAGATACGCAGTATTTT	CASSVLAGTLTDTQYF
-	-	TRBJ1-1	TRBV2	TGTGCCAGCAGGAAGGAAGGGAGCAGGACTGAAGCTTTCTTT	CASRKEGSRTEAFF
TRBD1	-	TRBJ1-5	TRBV20-1	TGCAGTGCTAGAAAGGGACAGGGGTATAGCAATCAGCCCCAGCATTTT	CSARKGQGYSNQPQHF
-	-	TRBJ1-2	TRBV5-1	TGCGCCAGCAGCTTGGCTGTGGGGGATGGCTACACCTTC	CASSLAVGDGYTF
-	-	TRBJ1-2	TRBV7-9	TGTGCCAGCAGCCCCCTGACAGACCACTATGGCTACACCTTC	CASSPLTDHYGYTF
TRBD1	-	TRBJ1-1	TRBV7-9	TGTGCCAGCAGTCCCGGACAGGGGAGGACTGAAGCTTTCTTT	CASSPGQGRTEAFF
-	-	TRBJ1-3	TRBV7-9	TGTGCCAGCGGGAGCTCTGGAAACACCATATATTTT	CASGSSGNTIYF
TRBD1	-	TRBJ1-1	TRBV20-1	TGCAGTGCTCAGGGGGCCGGTGAAGCTTTCTTT	CSAQGAGEAFF